These 24 T cell receptor beta chains originate from one sample sequenced in a study of blood T cell repertoires in COVID-19. The assay was immunoSEQ multiplex PCR, and TCRdb's table has in-frame clones only and misses some. Altogether roughly 280,000 clones are present, 80% to 90% being singletons, with the ten largest covering nearly 2%. The sequencing input was peripheral blood. These receptors all come from a man younger than 40 with active or convalescent COVID-19.

This chain links TRBV13 with TRBJ1-2; no firm D call. The CDR3 is 15 amino acids. Looked up from germline, CDR1 is PRHDT and CDR2 is FYEKMQ (reference sequence). V was clipped by 3 bases and J by 5 bases, with 16 bases between them. The CDR3 spells CASSFETTPPYGYTF. The CDR3 nucleotides are TGTGCCAGCAGCTTCGAGACAACACCCCCTTATGGCTACACCTTC.

This clone was picked up one time. This chain connects TRBV5-1 to TRBJ1-2; perhaps TRBD1 as D (5 bases). Germline values: CDR1 SGHRS, CDR2 YFSETQ. Trimming pared 4 bases from V and 7 bases from J, leaving 14 bases between. The CDR3 is made up of 13 amino acids. CDR3 sequence: CASSQQADSGYTF. CDR3 DNA sequence: TGCGCCAGCAGCCAACAGGCGGATTCTGGCTACACCTTC. Combining the CDR3 with reference TRBV5-1 and TRBJ1-2 gives the whole variable domain KAGVTQTPRYLIKTRGQQVTLSCSPISGHRSVSWYQQTPGQGLQFLFEYFSETQRNKGNFPGRFSGRQFSNSRSEMNVSTLELGDSALYLCASSQQADSGYTFGSGTRLTVV.

This clone was detected only once. The V call is TRBV5-1, the J call TRBJ1-3; 8 nucleotides align to TRBD1. Germline V gene data show CDR1 as SGHRS and CDR2 as YFSETQ. This CDR3 is 17 amino acids long. The V gene end was trimmed by 0 bases and the J gene end by 0 bases; junction bases not matched to a gene: 5. Here the CDR3 reads CASSLGGQGYSGNTIYF. CDR3 nucleotides: TGCGCCAGCAGCTTGGGAGGACAGGGATACTCTGGAAACACCATATATTTT.

Points on this clone: Within the sample, other DNA sequences also encode this same CDR3. This CDR3 is CASSLGRTDNEQFF. The CDR3 coding sequence is TGTGCCAGCAGCTTGGGACGGACAGACAATGAGCAGTTCTTC. This chain uses TRBV7-2 with TRBJ2-1; the D gene is possibly TRBD1 (6 bases). Germline V gene data show CDR1 as SGHTA and CDR2 as FQGNSA. The CDR3 extends over 14 amino acids. The ends were cut back, 3 bases at V and 5 bases at J, with 11 bases in the middle.

This chain links TRBV30 with TRBJ1-2; D is unresolved. V dropped 0 bases and J dropped 9 bases, with 14 bases sitting between them. In germline, CDR1 is GTSNPN, CDR2 SVGIG (reference sequence). CDR3 length: 13 residues. The CDR3 region is CAWSVSFAVRYTF. For the CDR3, the DNA is TGTGCCTGGAGTGTAAGTTTTGCGGTCCGCTACACCTTC.

V usage is TRBV19 and J usage is TRBJ2-7; maybe TRBD1 (7 bases). V dropped 3 bases and J dropped 6 bases, with 24 bases sitting between them. The CDR3 is made up of 17 amino acids. The germline V gene has CDR1 LNHDA and CDR2 SQIVND (reference sequence). The CDR3 is CASSINHWRDSGSEQYF. CDR3 sequence (DNA): TGTGCCAGTAGTATTAATCATTGGCGGGACAGCGGATCCGAGCAGTACTTC.

The rearrangement uses TRBV5-5 and TRBJ2-5; 7 nucleotides agree with TRBD2. The CDR3 loop spans 15 amino acids. The germline V gene has CDR1 SGHKS and CDR2 YYEKEE (reference sequence). V shed 3 bases and J 2 bases; nucleotides not matched to a gene: 7. The CDR3, as DNA: TGTGCCAGCAGCTGGGAGGGTGGGGGGCAAGAGACCCAGTACTTC. It codes for CASSWEGGGQETQYF. Combining the CDR3 with reference TRBV5-5 and TRBJ2-5 gives the whole variable domain DAGVTQSPTHLIKTRGQQVTLRCSPISGHKSVSWYQQVLGQGPQFIFQYYEKEERGRGNFPDRFSARQFPNYSSELNVNALLLGDSALYLCASSWEGGGQETQYFGPGTRLLVL.

This chain uses TRBV3-1 (or the pseudogene TRBV3-2) with TRBJ2-3; 11 positions match TRBD2. The CDR3 is 18 residues long. J gave up 6 bases and V 0 bases, and 11 bases lay outside the gene matches. CDR1 is LGHDT and CDR2 is YNNKEL in the germline V gene (reference sequence). This chain's CDR3 is CASSQDSGPGLAADTQYF. CDR3 nucleotides: TGTGCCAGCAGCCAAGATAGTGGACCGGGACTAGCGGCTGATACGCAGTATTTT.

The chain recombines TRBV5-1 with TRBJ1-5, with 10 bases matching TRBD1. The germline V gene has CDR1 SGHRS and CDR2 YFSETQ. V dropped 4 bases and J dropped 5; count of bases not matched to a gene: 3. The CDR3 has 14 amino acids. DNA for the CDR3: TGCGCCAGCAGCAACGGACAGGGGGATCAGCCCCAGCATTTT. It translates to CASSNGQGDQPQHF.

This clone was counted between two and nine times. V usage is TRBV2 and J usage is TRBJ1-2, with 8 bases identical to TRBD1. The CDR3 extends over 15 amino acids. The V and J ends lost 3 bases and 5 bases, in that order; junction bases with no gene match: 8. Germline-derived CDR1 and CDR2 are SNHLY and FYNNEI. This chain's CDR3 is CASSDRFQGAYGYTF. The CDR3 DNA reads as TGTGCCAGCAGTGATAGGTTTCAGGGGGCGTATGGCTACACCTTC.

This chain uses TRBV9 with TRBJ2-5; 11 nucleotides agree with TRBD2. Germline V gives CDR1 SGDLS, CDR2 YYNGEE. The CDR3 length is 14 residues. J was trimmed by 4 bases and V by 5 bases; bases with no gene match: 4. CDR3: CASSSGGARETQYF. DNA of the CDR3: TGTGCCAGCAGTAGCGGGGGGGCAAGAGAGACCCAGTACTTC.

As for this clone: The same CDR3 arises from other DNA sequences in this sample as well. This chain connects TRBV18 to TRBJ2-5; 7 bases match TRBD1. The CDR3 sequence is 14 residues long. Trimming removed 6 bases from V and 2 bases from J; junction bases left unmatched: 6. CDR1 is KGHSH and CDR2 is LQKENI in the germline V gene. DNA of the CDR3: TGTGCCAGCTCCCCCAGACAGGGACAAGAGACCCAGTACTTC. It is translated as CASSPRQGQETQYF.

Written as DNA, the CDR3 is TGCAGCGTTGTTTCTGGACAGGGGATTGGGGGCTATGGCTACACCTTC. Translating it yields CSVVSGQGIGGYGYTF. This chain uses TRBV29-1 with TRBJ1-2; the match to TRBD1 covers 9 bases. Germline V gene lookup returns CDR1 SQVTM and CDR2 ANQGSEA. Trimming at V came to 4 bases and at J to 4 bases, leaving 13 bases not matched to a gene. This CDR3 region has 16 residues.

This chain links TRBV6-6 with TRBJ1-2, with a possible D match to TRBD1 (5 bases). Germline assignment: CDR1 MNHNY and CDR2 SVGAGI (reference sequence). V was trimmed by 2 bases and J by 6 bases, leaving 10 bases between them. This CDR3 spans 13 amino acids. The CDR3 nucleotides are TGTGCCAGCAGTTACGATCCAGGGAATGGCTACACCTTC. Translation: CASSYDPGNGYTF.

The CDR3 DNA follows: TGTGCCACCAGCAGAGATCGGTACGAGCAGTACTTC. Translated, it gives CATSRDRYEQYF. The chain combines TRBV15 with TRBJ2-7; no reliable D call. V was pared by 0 bases and J by 4 bases, with 4 bases between. Germline V CDR1 and CDR2: LNHNV, YYDKDF (reference sequence). This CDR3 has 12 residues.

V and J are TRBV12-3 or TRBV12-4 and TRBJ1-2; the D gene is possibly TRBD1 (5 bases). Trimming cost V 5 bases and J 4 bases, with 11 bases left between them. CDR3 length: 13 residues. CDR3 residues: CASSKTELYGYTF. The CDR3 DNA reads as TGTGCCAGCAGTAAGACAGAACTCTATGGCTACACCTTC.

The J gene is TRBJ1-2, the V gene TRBV7-2, with D unresolved. The V gene's germline CDR1 is SGHTA and CDR2 FQGNSA. The CDR3 spans 13 residues. Trimming took 1 base from V and 4 from J, leaving 7 bases between them. This CDR3 is CASSLGASYGYTF. CDR3 sequence (DNA): TGTGCCAGCAGCTTAGGGGCCTCCTATGGCTACACCTTC.

This CDR3 is CASSFTDSYEQYF. The CDR3 bases are TGTGCCAGCAGCTTTACAGACTCCTACGAGCAGTACTTC. The V call is TRBV7-8, the J call TRBJ2-7; D ambiguous. V shed 3 bases and J shed 0 bases, with 6 bases lying between them. Germline CDR1 SGHVS, CDR2 FQNEAQ. The CDR3 is 13 amino acids. Using reference TRBV7-8 and TRBJ2-7 for the parts outside the CDR3, the full variable domain is GAGVSQSPRYKVAKRGQDVALRCDPISGHVSLFWYQQALGQGPEFLTYFQNEAQLDKSGLPSDRFFAERPEGSVSTLKIQRTQQEDSAVYLCASSFTDSYEQYFGPGTRLTVT.

The chain links TRBV19 to TRBJ1-5, with 11 bases fitting TRBD1. The V gene end was trimmed by 5 bases and the J gene end by 10 bases; junction bases not matched to a gene: 7. This CDR3 has 14 residues. The V gene's germline CDR1 is LNHDA and CDR2 SQIVND (reference sequence). The CDR3, as DNA: TGTGCCAGTAGTCCAGGACAGGGGGCTATTCCCCAGCATTTT. It encodes CASSPGQGAIPQHF.

The chain employs TRBV28 and TRBJ1-6; 8 bases match TRBD1. CDR3 length equals 15 residues. The germline V gene has CDR1 MDHEN and CDR2 SYDVKM. Unmatched junction bases numbered 6, after V lost 5 bases and J lost 6 bases. The CDR3 region is CASSPSDRGNSPLHF. The DNA for the CDR3 is TGTGCCAGCAGTCCGAGCGACAGGGGTAATTCACCCCTCCACTTT.

V is TRBV6-6 and J is TRBJ1-1; D uncertain. Germline V gives CDR1 MNHNY, CDR2 SVGAGI (reference sequence). Trimming shortened V by 0 bases and J by 4 bases, and 12 bases separated the two germline ends. The CDR3 runs to 15 residues. CDR3 DNA: TGTGCCAGCAGTTACTCCGGCCTCGAGGGCACTGAAGCTTTCTTT. It codes for CASSYSGLEGTEAFF.

This rearrangement joins TRBV5-1 to TRBJ2-1, with a weak D call TRBD1 (6 bases). The CDR3 spans 15 residues. Trimming pared 1 base from V and 10 bases from J, leaving 18 bases between. Looked up from germline, CDR1 is SGHRS and CDR2 is YFSETQ. CDR3 nucleotides: TGCGCCAGCAGCTTGTGGGCAGGGGATTCTATGGAGCAGTTCTTC. Its translation is CASSLWAGDSMEQFF.

CDR3 residues: CASSFGLADSNEQFF. The CDR3 DNA sequence: TGTGCCAGCAGCTTTGGGCTAGCGGACTCCAATGAGCAGTTCTTC. V gene TRBV7-9 combines with J gene TRBJ2-1; 7 nucleotides align to TRBD2. CDR1 SEHNR and CDR2 FQNEAQ come from the germline V gene (reference sequence). V was pared by 3 bases and J by 6 bases, with 8 bases of the junction left unmatched. This CDR3 contains 15 residues.

The gene calls are TRBV9 and TRBJ2-1; 7 bases match TRBD2. The junction had 17 bases not matched to a gene; V was cut back by 3 bases and J by 5 bases. This CDR3 comprises 18 residues. Germline loops: CDR1 SGDLS, CDR2 YYNGEE. DNA of the CDR3: TGTGCCAGCAGCGCCGGGGGGAGGAGGGCTACCACTCACAATGAGCAGTTCTTC. Its translation is CASSAGGRRATTHNEQFF.